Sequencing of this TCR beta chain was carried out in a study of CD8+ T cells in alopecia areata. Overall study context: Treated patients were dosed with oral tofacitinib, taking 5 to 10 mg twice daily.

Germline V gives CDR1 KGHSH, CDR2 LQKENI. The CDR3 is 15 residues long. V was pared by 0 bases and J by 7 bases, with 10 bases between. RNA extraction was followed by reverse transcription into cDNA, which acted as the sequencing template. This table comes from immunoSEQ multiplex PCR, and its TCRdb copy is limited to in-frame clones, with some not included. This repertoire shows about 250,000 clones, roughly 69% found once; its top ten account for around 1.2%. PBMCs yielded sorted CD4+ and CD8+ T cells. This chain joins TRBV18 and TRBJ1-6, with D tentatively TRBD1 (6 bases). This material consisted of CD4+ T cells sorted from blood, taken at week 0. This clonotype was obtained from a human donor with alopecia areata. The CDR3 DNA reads TGTGCCAGCTCACCACCAACAGGGTGGAATTCACCCCTCCACTTT. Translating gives CASSPPTGWNSPLHF. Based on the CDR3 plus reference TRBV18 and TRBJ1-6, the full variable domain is NAGVMQNPRHLVRRRGQEARLRCSPMKGHSHVYWYRQLPEEGLKFMVYLQKENIIDESGMPKERFSAEFPKEGPSILRIQQVVRGDSAAYFCASSPPTGWNSPLHFGNGTRLTVT.